The rows below give T cell receptor beta chains drawn from one sample of a study of CD8 T cells in ankylosing spondylitis. Via MiXCR, TCRdb re-called the 5' RACE reads, giving one row per CDR3 protein. The data hold 200,000 or so distinct CDR3 sequences, with roughly 18% observed a single time. The sample taken for sequencing was blood, either unsorted or a sorted T cell fraction (not recorded which). The receptor set was obtained from a male donor between 10 and 30 years old with ankylosing spondylitis or in good health (not recorded which). Each CDR3 is given with its conserved first and last residue. Fields, in order: V gene, clone size, D gene, J gene, CDR3 protein, CDR3 DNA. A D gene is named only where the DNA matches it firmly. Clone size is not always given. Where it is, it says once, few, many or a class for expanded clones.

TRBV10-3	many	TRBD2	TRBJ2-2	CAITGLAGTGELFF	TGTGCCATCACCGGACTAGCGGGAACCGGGGAGCTGTTTTTT
TRBV7-2	many	NA	TRBJ2-3	CASSLAPATDTQYF	TGTGCCAGCAGCTTAGCGCCGGCCACAGATACGCAGTATTTT
TRBV11-2	many	TRBD1	TRBJ2-1	CASSSLQGGRNEQFF	TGTGCCAGCAGCTCCCTACAGGGGGGTCGGAATGAGCAGTTCTTC
TRBV2	many	NA	TRBJ2-3	CASSEIPEVDTQYF	TGTGCCAGCAGTGAGATTCCGGAGGTGGATACGCAGTATTTT
TRBV9	NA	TRBD2	TRBJ2-3	CASSPGVAGAFPQYF	TGTGCCAGCAGCCCCGGGGTAGCGGGGGCATTTCCGCAGTATTTT
TRBV10-3	NA	NA	TRBJ2-2	CAISDLWTGELFF	TGTGCCATCAGTGACCTATGGACCGGGGAGCTGTTTTTT
TRBV10-2	many	TRBD2	TRBJ2-3	CASSEGTSGSTQYF	TGCGCCAGCAGTGAGGGGACTAGCGGGAGTACGCAGTATTTT
TRBV19	many	TRBD1	TRBJ1-1	CASRDRVRGAFF	TGTGCCAGTCGGGACAGGGTGCGTGGAGCTTTCTTT
TRBV20-1	few	NA	TRBJ2-1	CSAKDVTYNEQFF	TGCAGTGCTAAGGACGTGACCTACAATGAGCAGTTCTTC
TRBV5-6	many	NA	TRBJ2-5	CASSLVARLKGDDF	TGTGCCAGCAGCTTGGTTGCTCGGCTTAAGGGAGACGACTTC
TRBV11-2	many	TRBD2	TRBJ2-5	CASSLLSGRETQYF	TGTGCCAGCAGCCTACTCAGCGGGAGAGAGACCCAGTACTTC
TRBV4-1	many	NA	TRBJ2-1	CASSQDRGAYNEQFF	TGCGCCAGCAGCCAAGATCGTGGAGCCTACAATGAGCAGTTCTTC
TRBV24-1	few	TRBD2	TRBJ2-3	CATSDGGLAGVGAQYF	TGTGCCACCAGTGATGGAGGACTAGCGGGAGTAGGAGCGCAGTATTTT
TRBV28	many	TRBD2	TRBJ2-1	CASSPTSGLEFF	TGTGCCAGCAGTCCCACCTCGGGACTAGAGTTCTTC
TRBV6-5	many	TRBD1	TRBJ2-3	CASTGGQGTDTQYF	TGTGCCAGCACTGGGGGACAGGGGACAGATACGCAGTATTTT
TRBV4-3	many	TRBD2	TRBJ2-2	CASSQDSTSGANTGELFF	TGCGCCAGCAGCCAAGATTCGACTAGCGGGGCAAACACCGGGGAGCTGTTTTTT
TRBV30	NA	NA	TRBJ1-1	CAWSKSPEAFF	TGTGCCTGGAGTAAGAGTCCTGAAGCTTTCTTT
TRBV11-2	NA	NA	TRBJ2-1	CASTRTLSYNEQFF	TGTGCCAGCACCCGGACCCTCTCCTACAATGAGCAGTTCTTC
TRBV13	many	NA	TRBJ2-1	CASSLGLDGYNEQFF	TGTGCCAGCAGCTTAGGACTAGATGGGTACAATGAGCAGTTCTTC
TRBV12-5	many	NA	TRBJ2-1	CASGSWRGNSYNEQFF	TGTGCTAGTGGCTCCTGGCGGGGAAACTCCTACAATGAGCAGTTCTTC
TRBV29-1	NA	TRBD2	TRBJ2-1	CSVNPGLDVEQFF	TGCAGCGTCAATCCGGGACTAGATGTTGAGCAGTTCTTC
TRBV7-8	NA	NA	TRBJ2-1	CASSFGQPPYNEQFF	TGTGCCAGCAGCTTCGGGCAGCCCCCCTACAATGAGCAGTTCTTC
TRBV6-1	many	NA	TRBJ2-7	CASITGEGSYEQYF	TGTGCCAGCATTACAGGGGAGGGGTCCTACGAGCAGTACTTC
TRBV5-5	many	NA	TRBJ2-7	CASSSSRGGSYEQYF	TGTGCCAGCAGCTCAAGCAGGGGGGGTTCCTACGAGCAGTACTTC
TRBV20-1	many	NA	TRBJ1-5	CSAASGTGNQPQHF	TGCAGTGCTGCATCCGGGACGGGCAATCAGCCCCAGCATTTT
TRBV7-9	many	NA	TRBJ2-7	CASSLAFPYEQYF	TGTGCCAGCAGCTTAGCGTTCCCCTACGAGCAGTACTTC
TRBV1	NA	NA	TRBJ2-1	CTSSQGPSVGQFF	TGCACCAGCAGCCAAGGTCCTTCAGTTGGGCAGTTCTTC
TRBV25-1	few	NA	TRBJ1-1	CASSSTPALNTEAFF	TGTGCCAGCAGTTCAACGCCAGCGTTGAACACTGAAGCTTTCTTT
TRBV27	many	NA	TRBJ1-2	CASSQGRNYGYTF	TGTGCCAGCAGCCAGGGGCGTAACTATGGCTACACCTTC
TRBV20-1	many	NA	TRBJ2-3	CSARDRDPRLDTQYF	TGCAGTGCTAGAGATCGGGACCCCAGGCTGGATACGCAGTATTTT
TRBV11-3	many	NA	TRBJ2-6	CASSLGGGSGANVLTF	TGTGCCAGCAGCTTAGGAGGAGGGTCTGGGGCCAACGTCCTGACTTTC
TRBV4-2	many	NA	TRBJ2-2	CASSQDRPPGELFF	TGTGCCAGCAGCCAAGATCGACCACCCGGGGAGCTGTTTTTT
TRBV14	many	TRBD2	TRBJ2-5	CASSQVGEGLAQYF	TGTGCCAGCAGCCAAGTAGGGGAGGGCCTAGCCCAGTACTTC
TRBV12-3/TRBV12-4	many	NA	TRBJ1-5	CASRFGANSNQPQHF	TGTGCCAGCAGATTCGGGGCAAATAGCAATCAGCCCCAGCATTTT
TRBV10-1	NA	NA	TRBJ2-5	CASRWASQETQYF	TGCGCCAGCAGGTGGGCGAGCCAAGAGACCCAGTACTTC
TRBV6-1	many	NA	TRBJ1-1	CASSESRARGTEAFF	TGTGCCAGCAGTGAATCTCGAGCTCGGGGCACTGAAGCTTTCTTT
TRBV19	NA	NA	TRBJ1-1	CASSFDRGSGTEAFF	TGTGCCAGTAGTTTCGATCGGGGTTCGGGCACTGAAGCTTTCTTT
TRBV20-1	many	TRBD1	TRBJ1-1	CSAEPRQGAFEAFF	TGCAGTGCCGAACCCCGACAGGGGGCATTTGAAGCTTTCTTT
TRBV19	many	NA	TRBJ1-5	CASSIHRDGGNQPQHF	TGTGCCAGTAGTATCCACCGGGACGGGGGCAATCAGCCCCAGCATTTT
TRBV6-2/TRBV6-3	many	NA	TRBJ2-7	CASSYPAEEQYF	TGTGCCAGCAGTTACCCGGCGGAAGAGCAGTACTTC
TRBV11-3	many	NA	TRBJ2-2	CASSLGGDTGELFF	TGTGCCAGCAGCTTAGGAGGAGACACCGGGGAGCTGTTTTTT
TRBV12-3/TRBV12-4	many	TRBD1	TRBJ2-4	CASSSPTDRGQNIQYF	TGTGCCAGCAGTTCGCCTACGGACAGGGGGCAGAACATTCAGTACTTC
TRBV7-2	many	NA	TRBJ2-5	CASSQGQPQYF	TGTGCCAGCAGCCAAGGACAGCCCCAGTACTTC
TRBV7-2	many	NA	TRBJ1-2	CASSTVNYGYTF	TGTGCCAGCAGCACCGTTAACTATGGCTACACCTTC
TRBV5-1	many	TRBD2	TRBJ2-2	CASSLVSGSPNTGELFF	TGCGCCAGCAGCTTAGTTAGCGGGAGTCCGAACACCGGGGAGCTGTTTTTT
TRBV4-1	few	TRBD2	TRBJ2-1	CASSQEVGLAVYNEQFF	TGCGCCAGCAGCCAAGAGGTCGGCCTAGCGGTGTACAATGAGCAGTTCTTC
TRBV14	many	NA	TRBJ2-3	CASSQDAVFTDTQYF	TGTGCCAGCAGCCAAGATGCGGTATTCACAGATACGCAGTATTTT